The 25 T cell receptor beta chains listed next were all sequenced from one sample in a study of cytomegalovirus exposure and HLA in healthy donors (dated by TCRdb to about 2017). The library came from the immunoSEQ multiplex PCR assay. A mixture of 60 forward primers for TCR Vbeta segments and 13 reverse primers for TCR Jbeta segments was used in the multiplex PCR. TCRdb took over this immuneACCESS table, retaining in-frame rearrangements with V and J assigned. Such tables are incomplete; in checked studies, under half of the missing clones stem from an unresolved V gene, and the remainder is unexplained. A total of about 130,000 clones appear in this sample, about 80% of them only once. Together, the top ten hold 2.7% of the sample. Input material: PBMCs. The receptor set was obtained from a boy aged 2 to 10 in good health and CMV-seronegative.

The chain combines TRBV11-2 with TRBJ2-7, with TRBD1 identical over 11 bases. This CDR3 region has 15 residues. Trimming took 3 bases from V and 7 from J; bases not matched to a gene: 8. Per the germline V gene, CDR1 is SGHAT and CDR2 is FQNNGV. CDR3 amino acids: CASSLGQGDIWEQYV. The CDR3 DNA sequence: TGTGCCAGCAGCTTGGGACAGGGGGACATTTGGGAGCAGTACGTC.

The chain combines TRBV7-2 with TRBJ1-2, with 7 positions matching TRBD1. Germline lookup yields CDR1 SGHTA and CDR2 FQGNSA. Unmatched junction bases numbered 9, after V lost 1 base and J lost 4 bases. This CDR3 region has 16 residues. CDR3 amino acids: CASSLVSSRDSYGYTF. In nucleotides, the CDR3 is TGTGCCAGCAGCTTAGTCTCTTCCCGGGACAGCTATGGCTACACCTTC.

CDR3 bases: TGCGCCAGCAGCCAAGATAGCGGGGGGTCCGGGGCCAACGTCCTGACTTTC. Its protein product is CASSQDSGGSGANVLTF. The V call is TRBV4-1, the J call TRBJ2-6; 10 bases agree with TRBD2. The ends lost 0 bases at V and 4 bases at J; junction bases unmatched: 3. Germline CDR1 and CDR2: MGHRA and YSYEKL. The CDR3 is 17 residues long.

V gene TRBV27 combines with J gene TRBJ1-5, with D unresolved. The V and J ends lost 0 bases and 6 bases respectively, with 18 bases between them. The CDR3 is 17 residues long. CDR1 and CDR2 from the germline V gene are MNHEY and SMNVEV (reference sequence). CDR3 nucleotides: TGTGCCAGCAGTTTATCGGGTGGACTGCTTCGGGGTCAGCCCCAGCATTTT. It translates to CASSLSGGLLRGQPQHF.

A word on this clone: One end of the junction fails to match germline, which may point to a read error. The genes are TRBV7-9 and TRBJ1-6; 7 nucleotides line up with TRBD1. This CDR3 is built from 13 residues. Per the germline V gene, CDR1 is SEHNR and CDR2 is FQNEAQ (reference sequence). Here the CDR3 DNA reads TGTTCCAGCAGCCCGGGACAGAGGGGACCCCTCCACTTT. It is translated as CSSSPGQRGPLHF.

The CDR3 region is CASSDKFKAGYRNEQFF. CDR3 coding DNA: TGTGCCAGCAGTGACAAGTTTAAAGCGGGATATAGGAATGAGCAGTTCTTC. J is TRBJ2-1 and V is TRBV6-4, with 7 bases lining up with TRBD2. V trimming: 2 bases; J trimming: 7 bases; junction bases outside the gene matches: 14. The CDR3 runs 17 residues. Germline V lookup: CDR1 MRHNA, CDR2 SNTAGT.

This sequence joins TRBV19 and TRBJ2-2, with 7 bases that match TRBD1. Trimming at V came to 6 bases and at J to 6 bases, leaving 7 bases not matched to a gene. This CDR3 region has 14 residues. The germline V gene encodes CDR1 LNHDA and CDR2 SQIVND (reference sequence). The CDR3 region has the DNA TGTGCCAGTAGCCGGGACAGCGAGCCCGGGGAGCTGTTTTTT. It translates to CASSRDSEPGELFF.

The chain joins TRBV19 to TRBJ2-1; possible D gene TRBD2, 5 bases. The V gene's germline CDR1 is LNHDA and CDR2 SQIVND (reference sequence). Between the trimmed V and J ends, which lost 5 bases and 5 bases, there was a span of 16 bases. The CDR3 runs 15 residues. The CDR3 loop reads CASSLPGRVDNEQFF. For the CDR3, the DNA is TGTGCCAGTAGTCTTCCGGGAAGGGTGGACAATGAGCAGTTCTTC.

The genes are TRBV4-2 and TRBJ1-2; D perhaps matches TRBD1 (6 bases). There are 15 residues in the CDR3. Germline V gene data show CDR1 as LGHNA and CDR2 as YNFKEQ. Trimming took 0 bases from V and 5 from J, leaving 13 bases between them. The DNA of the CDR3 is TGTGCCAGCAGCCAAGAGGTCGGGCAGGGGTATGGCTACACCTTC. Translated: CASSQEVGQGYGYTF.

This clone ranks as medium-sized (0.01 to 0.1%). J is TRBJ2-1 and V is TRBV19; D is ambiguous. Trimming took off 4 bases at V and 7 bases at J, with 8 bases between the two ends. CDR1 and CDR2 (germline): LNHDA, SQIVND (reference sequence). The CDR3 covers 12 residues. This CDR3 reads CASSSYENEQFF. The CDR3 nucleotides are TGTGCCAGTAGTAGCTATGAGAATGAGCAGTTCTTC.

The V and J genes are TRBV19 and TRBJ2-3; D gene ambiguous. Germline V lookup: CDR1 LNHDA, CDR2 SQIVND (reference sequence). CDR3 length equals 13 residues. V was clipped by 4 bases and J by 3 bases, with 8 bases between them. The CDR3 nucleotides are TGTGCCAGTAGTAATAGTGAAACAGATACGCAGTATTTT. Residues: CASSNSETDTQYF.

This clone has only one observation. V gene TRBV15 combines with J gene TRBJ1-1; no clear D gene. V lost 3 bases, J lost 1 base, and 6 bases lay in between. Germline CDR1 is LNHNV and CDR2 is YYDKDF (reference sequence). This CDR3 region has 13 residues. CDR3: CATSSDRNTEAFF. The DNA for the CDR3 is TGTGCCACCAGCAGTGATAGGAACACTGAAGCTTTCTTT.

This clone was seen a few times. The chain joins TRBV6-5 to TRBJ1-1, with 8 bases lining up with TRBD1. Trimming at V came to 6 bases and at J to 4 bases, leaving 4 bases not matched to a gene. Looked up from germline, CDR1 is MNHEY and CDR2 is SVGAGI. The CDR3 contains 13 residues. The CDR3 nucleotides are TGTGCCAGCAGGACAGGGGTCGTCACTGAAGCTTTCTTT. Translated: CASRTGVVTEAFF.

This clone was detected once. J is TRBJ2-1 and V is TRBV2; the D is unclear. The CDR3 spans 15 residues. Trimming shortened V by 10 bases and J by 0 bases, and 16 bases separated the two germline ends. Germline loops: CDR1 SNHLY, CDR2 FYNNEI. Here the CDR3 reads CATKRATSSYNEQFF. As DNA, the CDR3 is TGTGCCACCAAACGAGCGACCAGCTCCTACAATGAGCAGTTCTTC.

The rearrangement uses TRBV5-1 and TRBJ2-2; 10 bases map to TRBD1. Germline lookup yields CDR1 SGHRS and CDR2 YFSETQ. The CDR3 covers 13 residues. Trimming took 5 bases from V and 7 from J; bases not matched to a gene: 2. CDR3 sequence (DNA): TGCGCCAGCAGGGGACAGGGGATCGGGGAGCTGTTTTTT. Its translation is CASRGQGIGELFF.

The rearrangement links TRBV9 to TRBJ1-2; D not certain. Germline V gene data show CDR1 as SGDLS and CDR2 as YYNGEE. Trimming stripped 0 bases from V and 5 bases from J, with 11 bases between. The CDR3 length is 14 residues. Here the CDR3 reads CASSVDPDLYGYTF. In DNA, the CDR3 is TGTGCCAGCAGCGTAGATCCCGACTTGTATGGCTACACCTTC.

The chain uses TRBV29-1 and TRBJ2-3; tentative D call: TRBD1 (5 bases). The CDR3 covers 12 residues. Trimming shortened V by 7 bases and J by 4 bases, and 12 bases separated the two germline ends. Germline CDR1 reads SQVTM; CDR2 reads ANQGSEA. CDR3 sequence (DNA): TGCAGCGCCAGACTCAGGGCAGATACGCAGTATTTT. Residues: CSARLRADTQYF.

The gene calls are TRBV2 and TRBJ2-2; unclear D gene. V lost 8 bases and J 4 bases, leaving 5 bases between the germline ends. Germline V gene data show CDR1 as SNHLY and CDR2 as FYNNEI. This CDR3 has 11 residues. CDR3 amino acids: CASRVTGELFF. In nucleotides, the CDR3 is TGTGCCAGCCGGGTCACCGGGGAGCTGTTTTTT.

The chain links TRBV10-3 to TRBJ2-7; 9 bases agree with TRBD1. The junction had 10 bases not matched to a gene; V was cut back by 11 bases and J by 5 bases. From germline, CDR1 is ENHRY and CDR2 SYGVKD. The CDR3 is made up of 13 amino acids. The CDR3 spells CAVGVGQGNEQYF. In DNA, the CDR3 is TGTGCCGTAGGAGTGGGACAGGGAAACGAGCAGTACTTC.

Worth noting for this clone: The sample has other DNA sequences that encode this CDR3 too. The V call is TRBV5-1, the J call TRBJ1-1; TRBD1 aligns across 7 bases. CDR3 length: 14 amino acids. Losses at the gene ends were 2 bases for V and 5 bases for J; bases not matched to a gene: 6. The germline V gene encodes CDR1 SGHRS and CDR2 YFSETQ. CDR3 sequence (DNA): TGCGCCAGCAGCTTAGAAGGGGGCAGGACTGAAGCTTTCTTT. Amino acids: CASSLEGGRTEAFF.

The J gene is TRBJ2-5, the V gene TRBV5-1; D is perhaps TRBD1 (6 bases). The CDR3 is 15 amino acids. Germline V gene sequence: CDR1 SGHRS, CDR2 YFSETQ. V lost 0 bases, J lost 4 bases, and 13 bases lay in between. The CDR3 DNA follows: TGCGCCAGCAGCTTGGCAGGGGATTTTGCAGAGACCCAGTACTTC. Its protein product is CASSLAGDFAETQYF.

In DNA form, the CDR3 reads TGTGCCAGCAGTCCGAGGCGGGTTCCGTACAATGAGCAGTTCTTC. Encoded protein: CASSPRRVPYNEQFF. This sequence joins TRBV7-8 and TRBJ2-1, with D possibly matching TRBD2 (5 bases). CDR1 is SGHVS and CDR2 is FQNEAQ in the germline V gene. The CDR3 length is 15 residues. The V gene lost 6 bases and the J gene lost 4 bases, with 16 bases spanning the gap. The entire variable domain, with the rest obtained from reference TRBV7-8 and TRBJ2-1, is as follows: GAGVSQSPRYKVAKRGQDVALRCDPISGHVSLFWYQQALGQGPEFLTYFQNEAQLDKSGLPSDRFFAERPEGSVSTLKIQRTQQEDSAVYLCASSPRRVPYNEQFFGPGTRLTVL.

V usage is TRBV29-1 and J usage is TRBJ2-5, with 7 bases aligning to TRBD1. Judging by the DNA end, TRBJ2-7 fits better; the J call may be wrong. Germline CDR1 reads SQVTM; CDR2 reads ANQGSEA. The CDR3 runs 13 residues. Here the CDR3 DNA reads TGCAGCGCTCAACCGGGACAGCCCTACGAGCAGTACTTC. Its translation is CSAQPGQPYEQYF.

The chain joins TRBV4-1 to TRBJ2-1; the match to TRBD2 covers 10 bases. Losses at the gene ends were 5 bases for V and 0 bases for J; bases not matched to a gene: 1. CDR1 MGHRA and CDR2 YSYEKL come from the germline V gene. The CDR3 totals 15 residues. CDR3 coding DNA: TGCGCCAGCAGCTGGACTAGCGGCTCCTACAATGAGCAGTTCTTC. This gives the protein CASSWTSGSYNEQFF.

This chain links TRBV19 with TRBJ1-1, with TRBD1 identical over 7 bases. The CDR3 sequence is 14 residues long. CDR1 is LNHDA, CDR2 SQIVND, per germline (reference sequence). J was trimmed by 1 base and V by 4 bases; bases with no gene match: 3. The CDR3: CASSKGGWNTEAFF. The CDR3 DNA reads TGTGCCAGTAGTAAAGGGGGCTGGAACACTGAAGCTTTCTTT.